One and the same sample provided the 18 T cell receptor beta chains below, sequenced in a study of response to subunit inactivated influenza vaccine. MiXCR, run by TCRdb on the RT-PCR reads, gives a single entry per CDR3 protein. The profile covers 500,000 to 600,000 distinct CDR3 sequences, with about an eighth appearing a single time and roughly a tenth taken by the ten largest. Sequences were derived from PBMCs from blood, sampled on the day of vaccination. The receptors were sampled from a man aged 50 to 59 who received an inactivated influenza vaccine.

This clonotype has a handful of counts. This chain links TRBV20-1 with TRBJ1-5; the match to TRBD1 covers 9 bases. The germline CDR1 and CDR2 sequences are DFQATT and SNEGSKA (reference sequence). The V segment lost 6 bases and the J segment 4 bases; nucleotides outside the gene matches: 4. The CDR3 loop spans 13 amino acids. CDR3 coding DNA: TGCAGTGCCGGGACAGGGCCTAATCAGCCCCAGCATTTT. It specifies CSAGTGPNQPQHF.

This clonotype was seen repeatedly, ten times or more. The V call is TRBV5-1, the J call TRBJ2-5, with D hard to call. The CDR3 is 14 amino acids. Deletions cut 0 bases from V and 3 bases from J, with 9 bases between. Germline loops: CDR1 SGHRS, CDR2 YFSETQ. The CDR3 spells CASSLVLVKETQYF. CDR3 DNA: TGCGCCAGCAGCTTGGTGTTAGTCAAAGAGACCCAGTACTTC. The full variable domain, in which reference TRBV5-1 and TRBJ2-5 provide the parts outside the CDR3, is KAGVTQTPRYLIKTRGQQVTLSCSPISGHRSVSWYQQTPGQGLQFLFEYFSETQRNKGNFPGRFSGRQFSNSRSEMNVSTLELGDSALYLCASSLVLVKETQYFGPGTRLLVL.

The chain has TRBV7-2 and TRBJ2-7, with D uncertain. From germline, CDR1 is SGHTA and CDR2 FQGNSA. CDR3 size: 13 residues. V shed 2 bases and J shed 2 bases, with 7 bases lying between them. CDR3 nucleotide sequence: TGTGCCAGCAGCTTAATAGACGCCTACGAGCAGTACTTC. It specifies CASSLIDAYEQYF. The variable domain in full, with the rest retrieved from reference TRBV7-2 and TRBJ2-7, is GAGVSQSPSNKVTEKGKDVELRCDPISGHTALYWYRQSLGQGLEFLIYFQGNSAPDKSGLPSDRFSAERTGGSVSTLTIQRTQQEDSAVYLCASSLIDAYEQYFGPGTRLTVT.

The CDR3 DNA reads TGTGCCACCAGCACTCCGGACAGGGGAACCTACAATGAGCAGTTCTTC. Translating gives CATSTPDRGTYNEQFF. The chain links TRBV15 to TRBJ2-1; TRBD1 agrees at 9 bases. V lost 4 bases, J lost 2 bases, and 6 bases stayed unmatched. CDR1 and CDR2 (germline): LNHNV, YYDKDF (reference sequence). This CDR3 has 16 residues. Variable domain in full (rest from reference TRBV15 and TRBJ2-1): DAMVIQNPRYQVTQFGKPVTLSCSQTLNHNVMYWYQQKSSQAPKLLFHYYDKDFNNEADTPDNFQSRRPNTSFCFLDIRSPGLGDTAMYLCATSTPDRGTYNEQFFGPGTRLTVL.

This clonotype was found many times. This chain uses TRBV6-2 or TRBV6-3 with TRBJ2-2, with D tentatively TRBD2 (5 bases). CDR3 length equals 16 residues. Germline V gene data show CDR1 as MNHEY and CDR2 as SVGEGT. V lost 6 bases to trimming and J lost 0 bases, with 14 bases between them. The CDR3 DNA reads TGTGCCAGCAGCCCGCATCGGGAACCGAACACCGGGGAGCTGTTTTTT. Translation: CASSPHREPNTGELFF.

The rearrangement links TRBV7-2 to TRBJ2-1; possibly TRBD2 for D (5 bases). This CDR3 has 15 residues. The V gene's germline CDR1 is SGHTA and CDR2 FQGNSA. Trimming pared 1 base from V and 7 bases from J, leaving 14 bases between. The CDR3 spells CASSLEMGVGNEQFF. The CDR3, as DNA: TGTGCCAGCAGCTTAGAGATGGGAGTGGGGAATGAGCAGTTCTTC.

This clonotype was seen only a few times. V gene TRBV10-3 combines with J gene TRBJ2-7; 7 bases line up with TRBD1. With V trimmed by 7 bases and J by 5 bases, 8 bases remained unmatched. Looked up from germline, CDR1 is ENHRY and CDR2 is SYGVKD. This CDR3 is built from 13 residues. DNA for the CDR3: TGTGCCATCAAGGGGGCATATCAAAACGAGCAGTACTTC. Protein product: CAIKGAYQNEQYF.

The CDR3 DNA sequence: TGTGCCAGCAGTTTACGGGCAGGGACCATGTACGAGCAGTACTTC. It translates to CASSLRAGTMYEQYF. The chain employs TRBV12-3 or TRBV12-4 and TRBJ2-7; D tentatively reads TRBD1 or TRBD2 (5 bases each). The CDR3 has 15 amino acids. Trimming left V 2 bases short and J 4 bases short, with 15 bases between.

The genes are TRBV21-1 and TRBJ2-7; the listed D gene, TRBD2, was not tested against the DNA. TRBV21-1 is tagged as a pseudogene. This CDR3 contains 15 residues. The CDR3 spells CATLFSGTASYEQYF. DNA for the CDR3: TGTGCCACTCTTTTTAGCGGGACTGCCTCCTACGAGCAGTACTTC.

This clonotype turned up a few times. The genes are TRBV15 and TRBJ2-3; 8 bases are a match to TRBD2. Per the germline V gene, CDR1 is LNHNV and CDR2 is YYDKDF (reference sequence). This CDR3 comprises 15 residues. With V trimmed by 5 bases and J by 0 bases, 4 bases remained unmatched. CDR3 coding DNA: TGTGCCACCAGCCCGACTAGCGCCAGCACAGATACGCAGTATTTT. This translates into CATSPTSASTDTQYF.

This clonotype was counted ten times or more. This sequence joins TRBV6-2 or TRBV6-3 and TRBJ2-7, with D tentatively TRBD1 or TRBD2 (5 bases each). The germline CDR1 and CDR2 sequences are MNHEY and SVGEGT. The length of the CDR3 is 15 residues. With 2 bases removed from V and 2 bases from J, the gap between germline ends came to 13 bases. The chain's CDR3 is CASSYLGPITYEQYF. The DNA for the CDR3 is TGTGCCAGCAGTTACCTGGGACCGATAACCTACGAGCAGTACTTC.

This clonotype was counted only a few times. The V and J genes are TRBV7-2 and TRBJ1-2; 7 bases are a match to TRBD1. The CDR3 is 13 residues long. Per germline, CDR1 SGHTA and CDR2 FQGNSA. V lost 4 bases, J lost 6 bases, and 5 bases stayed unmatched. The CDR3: CASSSRQGNGYTF. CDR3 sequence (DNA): TGTGCCAGCAGCTCTAGACAGGGCAATGGCTACACCTTC.

The CDR3 spells CASSSLGLSRSIDEQFF. CDR3 coding DNA: TGTGCCAGCAGCTCTCTTGGGTTGTCCCGATCCATAGATGAGCAGTTCTTC. The chain is built from TRBV7-3 and TRBJ2-1; D is undetermined. Germline CDR1 SGHTA, CDR2 FQGTGA. Trimming removed 4 bases from V and 8 bases from J, with 24 bases in between. This CDR3 is built from 17 residues.

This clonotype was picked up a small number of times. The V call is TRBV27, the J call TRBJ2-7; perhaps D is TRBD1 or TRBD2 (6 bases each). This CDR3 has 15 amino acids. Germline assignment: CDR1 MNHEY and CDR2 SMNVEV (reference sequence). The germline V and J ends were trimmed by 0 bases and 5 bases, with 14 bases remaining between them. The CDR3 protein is CASSLSAPGADEQYF. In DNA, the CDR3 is TGTGCCAGCAGTTTATCCGCCCCGGGGGCGGACGAGCAGTACTTC.

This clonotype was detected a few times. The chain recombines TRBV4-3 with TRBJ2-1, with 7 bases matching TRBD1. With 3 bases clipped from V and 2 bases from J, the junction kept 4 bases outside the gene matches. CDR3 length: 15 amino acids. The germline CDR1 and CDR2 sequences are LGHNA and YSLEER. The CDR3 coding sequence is TGCGCCAGCAGCCACAGACAGGGTACCTACAATGAGCAGTTCTTC. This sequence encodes CASSHRQGTYNEQFF.

The CDR3 reads CASSSLAGYRTGELFF. Written as DNA, the CDR3 is TGTGCCAGCAGCTCCCTAGCGGGATACCGCACCGGGGAGCTGTTTTTT. The J gene is TRBJ2-2, the V gene TRBV11-2, with 9 bases matching TRBD2. Per germline, CDR1 SGHAT and CDR2 FQNNGV. The V and J ends lost 4 bases and 4 bases, in that order; junction bases with no gene match: 7. The CDR3 totals 16 residues.

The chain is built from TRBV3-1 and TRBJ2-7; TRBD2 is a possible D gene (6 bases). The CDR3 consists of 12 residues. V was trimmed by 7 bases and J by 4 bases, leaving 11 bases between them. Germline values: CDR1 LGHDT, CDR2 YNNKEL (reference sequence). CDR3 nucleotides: TGTGCCAGCACCGGGGGTAATTACGAGCAGTACTTC. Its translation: CASTGGNYEQYF.

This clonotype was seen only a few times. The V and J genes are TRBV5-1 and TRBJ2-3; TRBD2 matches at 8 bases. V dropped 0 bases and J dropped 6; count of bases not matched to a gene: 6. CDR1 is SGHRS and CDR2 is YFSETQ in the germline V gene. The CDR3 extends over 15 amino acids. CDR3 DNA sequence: TGCGCCAGCAGCTTGGCCGGGGGGGCTTGGGATACGCAGTATTTT. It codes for CASSLAGGAWDTQYF. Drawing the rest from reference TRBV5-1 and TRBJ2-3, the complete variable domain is KAGVTQTPRYLIKTRGQQVTLSCSPISGHRSVSWYQQTPGQGLQFLFEYFSETQRNKGNFPGRFSGRQFSNSRSEMNVSTLELGDSALYLCASSLAGGAWDTQYFGPGTRLTVL.